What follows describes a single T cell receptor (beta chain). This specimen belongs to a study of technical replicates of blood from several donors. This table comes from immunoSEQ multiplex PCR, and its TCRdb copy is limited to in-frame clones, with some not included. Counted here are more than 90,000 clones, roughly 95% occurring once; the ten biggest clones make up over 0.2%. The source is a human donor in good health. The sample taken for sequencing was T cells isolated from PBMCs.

The CDR3 reads CASRTTDSTGNTIYF. CDR3 nucleotides: TGTGCCAGTAGAACTACCGACAGTACTGGAAACACCATATATTTT. This sequence joins TRBV19 and TRBJ1-3; D is possibly TRBD1 (5 bases). The length of the CDR3 is 15 residues. Germline values: CDR1 LNHDA, CDR2 SQIVND (reference sequence). V lost 6 bases to trimming and J lost 2 bases, with 14 bases between them. Using reference TRBV19 and TRBJ1-3 for the parts outside the CDR3, the full variable domain is DGGITQSPKYLFRKEGQNVTLSCEQNLNHDAMYWYRQDPGQGLRLIYYSQIVNDFQKGDIAEGYSVSREKKESFPLTVTSAQKNPTAFYLCASRTTDSTGNTIYFGEGSWLTVV.